The 18 T cell receptor beta chains given below trace back to one sample, sequenced in a study of cytomegalovirus exposure and HLA in healthy donors listed by TCRdb under 2017. The library was made by the immunoSEQ multiplex PCR assay. For the multiplex PCR, a mixture combining 60 forward primers for TCR Vbeta segments and 13 reverse primers for TCR Jbeta segments was used. TCRdb mirrors the immuneACCESS table, restricted to in-frame sequences. Some clones are absent from its copies; in checked studies, under half trace to an unresolved V gene, and the reason for the others is unknown. The sample table shows 150,000 or so clones, and 70% to 80% are seen once. The ten biggest clones cover about 2.2% of the sample. Sequences were obtained from PBMCs. These receptors were obtained from a woman in her sixties or seventies in good health and CMV-seropositive.

The chain links TRBV9 to TRBJ1-2, with D uncertain. V was trimmed by 3 bases and J by 0 bases, leaving 15 bases between them. Germline CDR1 and CDR2: SGDLS and YYNGEE. The CDR3 is 16 residues long. The CDR3 DNA reads TGTGCCAGCAGCGCCAGAGGAGCTGCAGCTAACTATGGCTACACCTTC. It is translated as CASSARGAAANYGYTF.

The V and J genes are TRBV19 and TRBJ2-7, with D possibly being TRBD1 (6 bases). The CDR3 has 14 residues. V lost 5 bases, J lost 0 bases, and 11 bases lay in between. Germline lookup yields CDR1 LNHDA and CDR2 SQIVND (reference sequence). CDR3 nucleotide sequence: TGTGCCAGTAGTGAAAGACAGGACTCCTACGAGCAGTACTTC. Residues: CASSERQDSYEQYF.

Here the CDR3 DNA reads TGTGCCATGTCCCCGGGGGGGGGCTCGAGTCAGCCCCAGCATTTT. The encoded protein is CAMSPGGGSSQPQHF. The J gene is TRBJ1-5, the V gene TRBV6-1; D might be TRBD1 (6 bases). The V and J ends lost 10 bases and 6 bases respectively, with 22 bases between them. Germline CDR1 and CDR2: MNHNS and SASEGT. The CDR3 contains 15 residues.

The chain carries TRBV11-3 and TRBJ1-4, with unresolved D. The CDR3 covers 14 residues. CDR1 is SGHNT, CDR2 YENEEA, per germline. Trimming cost V 7 bases and J 5 bases, with 14 bases left between them. DNA for the CDR3: TGTGCCAGCAAGTACTGCACCCCCAATGAAAAACTGTTTTTT. This sequence encodes CASKYCTPNEKLFF.

This chain links TRBV5-1 with TRBJ2-3; possibly TRBD2 for D (6 bases). The CDR3 loop spans 14 amino acids. The germline CDR1 and CDR2 sequences are SGHRS and YFSETQ. V lost 7 bases, J lost 2 bases, and 14 bases lay in between. CDR3 loop: CASGRDSPTDTQYF. The CDR3 region has the DNA TGCGCCAGCGGGCGGGACTCTCCCACAGATACGCAGTATTTT.

This chain connects TRBV6-5 to TRBJ2-2; no definite D call. Germline loops: CDR1 MNHEY, CDR2 SVGAGI. V lost 4 bases and J 1 base, leaving 10 bases between the germline ends. The CDR3 runs to 15 residues. CDR3 DNA sequence: TGTGCCAGCAGTTCCCCCGGCGGGAACACCGGGGAGCTGTTTTTT. This codes for CASSSPGGNTGELFF.

This chain joins TRBV6-5 and TRBJ1-1, with D unclear. Trimming took off 0 bases at V and 5 bases at J, with 10 bases between the two ends. The germline V gene has CDR1 MNHEY and CDR2 SVGAGI. The CDR3 runs to 14 residues. DNA for the CDR3: TGTGCCAGCAGTTACTCGACGGGAACTACTGAAGCTTTCTTT. Its translation is CASSYSTGTTEAFF.

The V and J genes are TRBV18 and TRBJ1-1; 7 nucleotides match TRBD1. The ends lost 3 bases at V and 7 bases at J; junction bases unmatched: 11. This CDR3 is built from 15 residues. From germline, CDR1 is KGHSH and CDR2 LQKENI. CDR3 DNA sequence: TGTGCCAGCTCACCCCGCAACCCAGGGGGTGGTGAAGCTTTCTTT. It yields the protein CASSPRNPGGGEAFF. The variable domain in full, with the rest retrieved from reference TRBV18 and TRBJ1-1, is NAGVMQNPRHLVRRRGQEARLRCSPMKGHSHVYWYRQLPEEGLKFMVYLQKENIIDESGMPKERFSAEFPKEGPSILRIQQVVRGDSAAYFCASSPRNPGGGEAFFGQGTRLTVV.

This rearrangement joins TRBV29-1 to TRBJ1-1, with D uncertain. The CDR3 runs to 13 residues. Trimming removed 4 bases at V and 0 bases at J, with 9 bases between. CDR1 is SQVTM and CDR2 is ANQGSEA in the germline V gene. CDR3 DNA: TGCAGCGTTGCAGAATTCATGAACACTGAAGCTTTCTTT. Translated, it gives CSVAEFMNTEAFF.

This chain uses TRBV7-8 with TRBJ2-2; TRBD2 aligns across 12 bases. Germline loops: CDR1 SGHVS, CDR2 FQNEAQ. The V segment lost 2 bases and the J segment 6 bases; nucleotides outside the gene matches: 4. The CDR3 runs to 16 residues. The CDR3 sequence: CASSLLLAGGAGELFF. CDR3 bases: TGTGCCAGCAGCTTATTACTAGCGGGAGGCGCCGGGGAGCTGTTTTTT.

This sequence joins TRBV11-3 and TRBJ2-5; tentative D call: TRBD2 (5 bases). Trimming pared 1 base from V and 1 base from J, leaving 10 bases between. Per germline, CDR1 SGHNT and CDR2 YENEEA. The length of the CDR3 is 15 residues. CDR3 nucleotide sequence: TGTGCCAGCAGCTTAGGCGGGCGGGCCCAAGAGACCCAGTACTTC. Its translation: CASSLGGRAQETQYF.

CDR3 amino acids: CATTGAGLNEKLFF. DNA for the CDR3: TGTGCCACTACAGGGGCCGGATTGAATGAAAAACTGTTTTTT. This chain joins TRBV19 and TRBJ1-4; 7 nucleotides agree with TRBD1. The length of the CDR3 is 14 residues. Germline V lookup: CDR1 LNHDA, CDR2 SQIVND (reference sequence). Trimming cost V 10 bases and J 5 bases; bases outside gene matches: 10.

There are a few counts of this clone. The rearrangement uses TRBV7-9 and TRBJ2-2; 9 nucleotides align to TRBD2. CDR3 length equals 15 residues. Per the germline V gene, CDR1 is SEHNR and CDR2 is FQNEAQ (reference sequence). The V and J ends lost 1 base and 10 bases, in that order; junction bases with no gene match: 7. The CDR3 sequence is CASSLVLAGRLELFF. The CDR3 DNA follows: TGTGCCAGCAGCTTAGTCCTAGCGGGACGGTTGGAGCTGTTTTTT. The full variable domain, completed using reference TRBV7-9 and TRBJ2-2, is DTGVSQNPRHKITKRGQNVTFRCDPISEHNRLYWYRQTLGQGPEFLTYFQNEAQLEKSRLLSDRFSAERPKGSFSTLEIQRTEQGDSAMYLCASSLVLAGRLELFFGEGSRLTVL.

This clone was found many times. The rearrangement joins TRBV7-9 to TRBJ2-7; tentative D call: TRBD1 (7 bases). This CDR3 is built from 16 residues. Per the germline V gene, CDR1 is SEHNR and CDR2 is FQNEAQ (reference sequence). V was trimmed by 2 bases and J by 5 bases, leaving 19 bases between them. The DNA of the CDR3 is TGTGCCAGCAGCTTAATGTTGGGGCAGGGGGGCAACGAGCAGTACTTC. Translated: CASSLMLGQGGNEQYF.

This clone appeared a few times. The genes are TRBV27 and TRBJ1-2, with 7 positions matching TRBD1. The CDR3 runs to 14 residues. Germline CDR1 MNHEY, CDR2 SMNVEV (reference sequence). V gave up 2 bases and J gave up 0 bases; unmatched junction bases: 0. The CDR3 region has the DNA TGTGCCAGCAGTTTAACAGGGGCTAACTATGGCTACACCTTC. Its translation: CASSLTGANYGYTF.

The gene calls are TRBV7-9 and TRBJ1-5; no definite D call. This CDR3 region has 15 residues. V was cut by 5 bases and J by 0 bases, with 11 bases left in between. Germline assignment: CDR1 SEHNR and CDR2 FQNEAQ (reference sequence). CDR3 protein: CASSRDIHSNQPQHF. CDR3 in DNA: TGTGCCAGCAGCCGCGACATCCATAGCAATCAGCCCCAGCATTTT.

The chain combines TRBV27 with TRBJ1-5; D ambiguous. This CDR3 has 15 amino acids. CDR1 is MNHEY and CDR2 is SMNVEV in the germline V gene (reference sequence). Trimming took off 1 base at V and 9 bases at J, with 16 bases between the two ends. The CDR3 loop reads CASSLYGRDSLPQHF. CDR3 DNA sequence: TGTGCCAGCAGTTTATATGGGCGGGATAGCTTGCCCCAGCATTTT.

The chain joins TRBV2 to TRBJ1-2, with 9 bases identical to TRBD1. J gave up 4 bases and V 7 bases, and 7 bases lay outside the gene matches. CDR3 size: 14 residues. Germline values: CDR1 SNHLY, CDR2 FYNNEI. The CDR3 spells CASTWTGDSYGYTF. CDR3 DNA: TGTGCCAGCACATGGACAGGGGACTCCTATGGCTACACCTTC.